Sequencing of this TCR beta chain was carried out in a study of blood T cell repertoires in COVID-19. Study-wide background: In each case, the material was cDNA or gDNA derived from T cells, B-cell-depleted T cells, or PBMCs.

Per the authors' pipeline: Counts of nucleated cells, estimated from reference gene primer amplification, were obtained. Sequencing was performed with immunoSEQ multiplex PCR; in TCRdb, only in-frame clones are kept and a portion is missing. V, J and clone size derive from that table, while D and trimming were established from the DNA sequence. This sample has 150,000 to 200,000 clones, with roughly 80% found just once. Trimming pared 8 bases from V and 3 bases from J, leaving 7 bases between. This CDR3 is built from 11 residues. Germline CDR1 is KGHSH and CDR2 is LQKENI. Only one count was recorded for this clone.

The TCR was taken from a man in his 60s with active or convalescent COVID-19. The sample comprised peripheral blood. The chain couples TRBV18 to TRBJ2-5; possibly TRBD1 for D (6 bases). The CDR3 DNA follows: TGTGCCAGCCGGACAGAAGAGACCCAGTACTTC. Translated, it gives CASRTEETQYF.